A selection of T cell receptor beta chains follows, all from one sample in a study of persistence of HIV-infected CD4 T cells. No antigen has been assigned to these receptors. Data came from immunoSEQ multiplex PCR; TCRdb stores just in-frame clones and leaves some out. Of approximately 32,000 clones listed, roughly four fifths are singletons. Sample: CD4+ T cells sorted from PBMCs after approximately 19-hour stimulation, taken from a patient who received antiretroviral therapy. These receptors came from an adult woman with HIV who was CMV-seropositive. Both conserved end residues are part of each CDR3. A D gene is named only where the DNA matches it firmly. Rows give clone size only sometimes, using once, few, many, or a class for an expanded clone.

>TRBJ1-2|TRBV5-1|TRBD1|.
TGCGCCAGCAGCCTAAGGACAGGGGAGGTTTATGGCTACACCTTC
CASSLRTGEVYGYTF
>TRBJ2-6|TRBV6-1|.|.
TGTGCCAGCAGTGAATTGGGGTCTGGGGCCAACGTCCTGACTTTC
CASSELGSGANVLTF
>TRBJ1-2|TRBV12-3/TRBV12-4|.|.
TGTGCCAGCAGCCTGGGGGGGGGCTACACCTTC
CASSLGGGYTF
>TRBJ1-2|TRBV30|.|.
TGTGCCTGGAACAAACGGACAGCTTGGAGGGAGGCTGGCTACACCTTC
CAWNKRTAWREAGYTF
>TRBJ1-4|TRBV10-3|.|.
TGTGCCATCAGGGCCGCGTCAACTAATGAAAAACTGTTTTTT
CAIRAASTNEKLFF
>TRBJ1-2|TRBV7-2|.|.
TGTGCCAGCAGCTCCCACACGGTGATAGTTTATGGCTACACCTTC
CASSSHTVIVYGYTF
>TRBJ2-7|TRBV18|TRBD1|.
TGTGCCAGCTCACCACCGACAGGGGGGGTGAGCGAGCAGTACTTC
CASSPPTGGVSEQYF
>TRBJ1-1|TRBV7-3|.|.
TGTGCCAGCAGCCCCTCATCCGGGAGCACTGAAGCTTTCTTT
CASSPSSGSTEAFF
>TRBJ2-7|TRBV7-3|TRBD2|.
TGTGCCAGCAGCCCAACTAGCGGGAGCTCCTACGAGCAGTACTTC
CASSPTSGSSYEQYF
>TRBJ1-1|TRBV18|TRBD1|.
TGTGCCAGCTCATTTACAGGGGGCGCTGGGGTGAACACTGAAGCTTTCTTT
CASSFTGGAGVNTEAFF
>TRBJ2-2|TRBV19|.|.
TGTGCCAGTAGCCGGACACAAGGCAAATACACCGGGGAGCTGTTTTTT
CASSRTQGKYTGELFF
>TRBJ2-2|TRBV6-2/TRBV6-3|.|.
TGTGCCAGCAGTCGGCGAGCGGGCGGCACCGGGGAGCTGTTTTTT
CASSRRAGGTGELFF
>TRBJ2-1|TRBV10-3|.|.
TGTGCCATCTCTGGGGATCACAATGAGCAGTTCTTC
CAISGDHNEQFF
>TRBJ2-4|TRBV3-1/TRBV3-2|.|.
TGTGCCAGCAGCCCAGGGTCCGACCAAAACATTCAGTACTTC
CASSPGSDQNIQYF
>TRBJ1-2|TRBV18|.|.
TGTGCCAGCTCACCCTCGGATGGCTACACCTTC
CASSPSDGYTF
>TRBJ2-1|TRBV19|TRBD1|.
TGTGCCAGTAGTATAGATGGGGGACAGGGGGCCCAAGAGTTCTTC
CASSIDGGQGAQEFF
>TRBJ2-1|TRBV29-1|TRBD1|.
TGCAGCGTCAGCACGCGGGGACAGGAGGTCTCCAATGAGCAGTTCTTC
CSVSTRGQEVSNEQFF
>TRBJ1-6|TRBV28|TRBD1|few
TGTGCCAGCAGCCCCGTGGGACAGGGGTGGTCGGGGTCACCCCTCCACTTT
CASSPVGQGWSGSPLHF